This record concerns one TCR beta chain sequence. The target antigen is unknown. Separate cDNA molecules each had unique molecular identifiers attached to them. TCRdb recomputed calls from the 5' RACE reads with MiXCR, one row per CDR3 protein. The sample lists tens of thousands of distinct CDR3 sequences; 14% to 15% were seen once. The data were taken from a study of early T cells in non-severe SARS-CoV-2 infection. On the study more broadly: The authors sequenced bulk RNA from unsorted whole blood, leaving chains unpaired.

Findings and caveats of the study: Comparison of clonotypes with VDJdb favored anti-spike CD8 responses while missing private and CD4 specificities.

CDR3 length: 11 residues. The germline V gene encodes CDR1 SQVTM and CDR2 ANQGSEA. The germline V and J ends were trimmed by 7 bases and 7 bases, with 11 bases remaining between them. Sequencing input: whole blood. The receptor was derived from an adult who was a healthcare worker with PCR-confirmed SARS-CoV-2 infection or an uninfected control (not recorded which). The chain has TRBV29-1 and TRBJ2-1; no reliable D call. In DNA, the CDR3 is TGCAGCGCTAAGGGCGGTAATGAGCAGTTCTTC. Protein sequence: CSAKGGNEQFF.